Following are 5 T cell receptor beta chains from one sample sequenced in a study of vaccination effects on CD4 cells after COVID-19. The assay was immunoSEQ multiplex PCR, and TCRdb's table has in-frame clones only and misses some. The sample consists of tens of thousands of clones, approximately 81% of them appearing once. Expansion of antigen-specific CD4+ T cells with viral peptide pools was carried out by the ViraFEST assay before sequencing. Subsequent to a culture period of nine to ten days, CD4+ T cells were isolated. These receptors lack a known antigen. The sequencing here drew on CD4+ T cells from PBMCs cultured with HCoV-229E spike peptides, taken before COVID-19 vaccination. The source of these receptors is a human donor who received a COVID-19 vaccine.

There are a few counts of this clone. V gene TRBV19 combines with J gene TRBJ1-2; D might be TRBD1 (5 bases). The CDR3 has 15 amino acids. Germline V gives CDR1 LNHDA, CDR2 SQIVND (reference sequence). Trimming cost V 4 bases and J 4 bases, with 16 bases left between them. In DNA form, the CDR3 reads TGTGCCAGTAGTACCGGGACTTCGAACATCTATGGCTACACCTTC. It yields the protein CASSTGTSNIYGYTF.

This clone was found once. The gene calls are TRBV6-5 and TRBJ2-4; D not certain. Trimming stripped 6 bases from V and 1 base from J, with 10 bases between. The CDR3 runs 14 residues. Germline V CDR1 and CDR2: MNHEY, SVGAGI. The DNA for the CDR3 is TGTGCCAGCAGCCGTCAGAGGGCCAAAAACATTCAGTACTTC. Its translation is CASSRQRAKNIQYF.

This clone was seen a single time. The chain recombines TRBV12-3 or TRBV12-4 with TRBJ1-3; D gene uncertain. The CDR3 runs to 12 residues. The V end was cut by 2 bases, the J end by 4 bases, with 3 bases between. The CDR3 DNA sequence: TGTGCCAGCAGTTTATGGGGAAACACCATATATTTT. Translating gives CASSLWGNTIYF.

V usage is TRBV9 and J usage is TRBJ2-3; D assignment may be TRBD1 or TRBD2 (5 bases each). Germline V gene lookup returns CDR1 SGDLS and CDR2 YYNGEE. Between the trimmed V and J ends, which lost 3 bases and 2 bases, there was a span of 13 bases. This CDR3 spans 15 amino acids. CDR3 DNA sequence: TGTGCCAGCAGCGGGGGACCGACTGTCACAGATACGCAGTATTTT. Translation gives CASSGGPTVTDTQYF.

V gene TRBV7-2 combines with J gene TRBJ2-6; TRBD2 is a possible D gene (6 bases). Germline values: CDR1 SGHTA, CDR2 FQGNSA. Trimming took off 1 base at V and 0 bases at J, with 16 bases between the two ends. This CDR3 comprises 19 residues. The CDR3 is CASSLDGGISPSGANVLTF. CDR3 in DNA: TGTGCCAGCAGCTTAGATGGGGGGATATCCCCCTCTGGGGCCAACGTCCTGACTTTC. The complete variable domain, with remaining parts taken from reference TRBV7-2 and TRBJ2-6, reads GAGVSQSPSNKVTEKGKDVELRCDPISGHTALYWYRQSLGQGLEFLIYFQGNSAPDKSGLPSDRFSAERTGGSVSTLTIQRTQQEDSAVYLCASSLDGGISPSGANVLTFGAGSRLTVL.